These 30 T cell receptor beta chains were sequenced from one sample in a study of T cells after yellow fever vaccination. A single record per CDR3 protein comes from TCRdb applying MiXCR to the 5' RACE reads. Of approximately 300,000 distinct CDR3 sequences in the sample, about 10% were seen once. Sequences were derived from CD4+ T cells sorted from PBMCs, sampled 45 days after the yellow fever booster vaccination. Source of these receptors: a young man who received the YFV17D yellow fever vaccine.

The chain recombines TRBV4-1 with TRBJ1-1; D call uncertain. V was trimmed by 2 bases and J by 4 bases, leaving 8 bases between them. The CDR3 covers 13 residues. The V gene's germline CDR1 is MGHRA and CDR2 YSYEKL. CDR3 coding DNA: TGCGCCAGCAGCCAAAGGGTTATCACTGAAGCTTTCTTT. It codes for CASSQRVITEAFF.

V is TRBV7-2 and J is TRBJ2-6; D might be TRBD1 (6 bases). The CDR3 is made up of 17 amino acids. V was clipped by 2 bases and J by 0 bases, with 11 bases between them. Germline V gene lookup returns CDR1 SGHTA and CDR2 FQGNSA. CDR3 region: CASSLQGHLSGANVLTF. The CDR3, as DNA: TGTGCCAGCAGCTTACAGGGACACCTCTCTGGGGCCAACGTCCTGACTTTC.

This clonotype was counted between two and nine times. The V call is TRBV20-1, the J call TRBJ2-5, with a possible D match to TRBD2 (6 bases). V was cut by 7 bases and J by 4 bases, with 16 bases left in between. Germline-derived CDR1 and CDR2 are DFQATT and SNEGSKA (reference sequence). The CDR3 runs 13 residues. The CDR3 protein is CSVSVGGGETQYF. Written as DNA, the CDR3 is TGCAGTGTCTCGGTGGGGGGTGGAGAGACCCAGTACTTC.

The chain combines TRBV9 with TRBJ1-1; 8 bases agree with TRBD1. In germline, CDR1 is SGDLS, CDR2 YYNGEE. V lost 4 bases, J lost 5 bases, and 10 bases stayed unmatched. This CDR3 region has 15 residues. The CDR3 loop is CASSPQGGRNTEAFF. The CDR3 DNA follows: TGTGCCAGCAGCCCACAGGGGGGGAGAAATACTGAAGCTTTCTTT.

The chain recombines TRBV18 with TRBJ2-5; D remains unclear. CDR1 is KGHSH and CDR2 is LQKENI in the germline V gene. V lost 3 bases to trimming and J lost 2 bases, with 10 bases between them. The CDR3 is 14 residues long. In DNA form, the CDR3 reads TGTGCCAGCTCACCCCGTTACCTACAAGAGACCCAGTACTTC. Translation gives CASSPRYLQETQYF.

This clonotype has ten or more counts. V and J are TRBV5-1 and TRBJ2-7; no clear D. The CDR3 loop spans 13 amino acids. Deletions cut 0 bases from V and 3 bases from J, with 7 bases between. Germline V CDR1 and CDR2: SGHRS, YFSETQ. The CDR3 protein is CASSLERVYEQYF. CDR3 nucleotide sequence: TGCGCCAGCAGCTTGGAAAGGGTCTACGAGCAGTACTTC.

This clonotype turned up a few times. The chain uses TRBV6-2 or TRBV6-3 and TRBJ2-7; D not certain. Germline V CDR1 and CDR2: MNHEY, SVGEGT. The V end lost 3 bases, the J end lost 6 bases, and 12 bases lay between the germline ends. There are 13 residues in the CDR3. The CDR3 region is CASSYKADFEQYF. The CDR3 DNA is TGTGCCAGCAGTTATAAGGCGGATTTCGAGCAGTACTTC.

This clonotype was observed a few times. The CDR3 coding sequence is TGTGCCAGCAGCGAGAAAGGAGGACGGGGCTGGGGTGAGCAGTTCTTC. It translates to CASSEKGGRGWGEQFF. The chain uses TRBV5-4 and TRBJ2-1; D may be TRBD1 or TRBD2 (5 bases each). The CDR3 spans 16 residues. V was trimmed by 4 bases and J by 9 bases, leaving 23 bases between them. Looked up from germline, CDR1 is SGHNT and CDR2 is YYREEE (reference sequence).

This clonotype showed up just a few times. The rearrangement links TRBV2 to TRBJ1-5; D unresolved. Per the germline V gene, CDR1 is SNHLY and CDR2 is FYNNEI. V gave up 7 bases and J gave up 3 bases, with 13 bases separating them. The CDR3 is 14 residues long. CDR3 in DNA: TGTGCCAGCACGCAGGAGATGGACAATCAGCCCCAGCATTTT. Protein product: CASTQEMDNQPQHF.

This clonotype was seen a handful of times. The CDR3: CASSFSPPGAKNIQYF. The CDR3 DNA follows: TGTGCCAGCAGTTTTAGCCCCCCTGGGGCCAAAAACATTCAGTACTTC. The chain joins TRBV28 to TRBJ2-4; D is ambiguous. The CDR3 is 16 residues long. Trimming removed 3 bases from V and 1 base from J, with 13 bases in between. Germline CDR1 is MDHEN and CDR2 is SYDVKM.

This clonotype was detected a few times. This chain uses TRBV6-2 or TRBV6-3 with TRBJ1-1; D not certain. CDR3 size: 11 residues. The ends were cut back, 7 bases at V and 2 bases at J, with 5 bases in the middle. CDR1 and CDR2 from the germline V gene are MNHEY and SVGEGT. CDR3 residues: CASTGNTEAFF. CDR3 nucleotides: TGTGCCAGCACAGGAAACACTGAAGCTTTCTTT.

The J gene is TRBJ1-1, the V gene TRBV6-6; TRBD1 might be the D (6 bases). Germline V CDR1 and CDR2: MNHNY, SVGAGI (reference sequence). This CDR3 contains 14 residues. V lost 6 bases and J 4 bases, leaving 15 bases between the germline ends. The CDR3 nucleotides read TGTGCCAGCAGCTCAGGGGATTTTGGCACTGAAGCTTTCTTT. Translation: CASSSGDFGTEAFF.

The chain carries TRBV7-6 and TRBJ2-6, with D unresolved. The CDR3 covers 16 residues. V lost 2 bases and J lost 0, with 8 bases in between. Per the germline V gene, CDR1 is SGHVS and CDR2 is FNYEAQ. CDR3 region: CASSLQPNSGANVLTF. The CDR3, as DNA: TGTGCCAGCAGCTTACAGCCTAACTCTGGGGCCAACGTCCTGACTTTC.

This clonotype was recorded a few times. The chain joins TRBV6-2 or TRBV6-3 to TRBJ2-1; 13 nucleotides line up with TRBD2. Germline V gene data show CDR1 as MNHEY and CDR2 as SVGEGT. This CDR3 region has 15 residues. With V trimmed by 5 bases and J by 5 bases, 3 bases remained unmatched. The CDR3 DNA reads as TGTGCCAGCAGTAAAGGGACTAGCGGGAACAATGAGCAGTTCTTC. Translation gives CASSKGTSGNNEQFF.

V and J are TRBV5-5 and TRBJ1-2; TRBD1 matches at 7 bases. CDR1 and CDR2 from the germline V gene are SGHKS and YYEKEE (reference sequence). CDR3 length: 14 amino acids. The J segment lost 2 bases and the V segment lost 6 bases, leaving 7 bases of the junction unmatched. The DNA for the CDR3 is TGTGCCAGCAAACGACAGGGAGGAAACTATGGCTACACCTTC. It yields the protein CASKRQGGNYGYTF.

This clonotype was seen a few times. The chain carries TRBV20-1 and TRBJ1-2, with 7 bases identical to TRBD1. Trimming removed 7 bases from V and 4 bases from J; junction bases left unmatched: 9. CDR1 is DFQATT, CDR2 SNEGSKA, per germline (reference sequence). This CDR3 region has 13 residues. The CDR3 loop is CSGRDSRTYGYTF. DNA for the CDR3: TGCAGTGGGCGGGACAGCCGAACCTATGGCTACACCTTC.

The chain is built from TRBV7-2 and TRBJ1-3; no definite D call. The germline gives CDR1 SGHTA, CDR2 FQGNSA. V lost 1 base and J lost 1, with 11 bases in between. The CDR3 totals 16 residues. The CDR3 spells CASSLGPRQSGNTIYF. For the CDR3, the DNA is TGTGCCAGCAGCTTAGGTCCCCGACAATCTGGAAACACCATATATTTT.

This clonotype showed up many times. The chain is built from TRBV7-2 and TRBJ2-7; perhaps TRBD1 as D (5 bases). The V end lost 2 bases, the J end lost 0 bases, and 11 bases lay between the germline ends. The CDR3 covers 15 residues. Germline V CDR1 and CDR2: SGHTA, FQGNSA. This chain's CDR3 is CASSLWGVSSYEQYF. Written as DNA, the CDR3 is TGTGCCAGCAGCTTATGGGGCGTTTCCTCCTACGAGCAGTACTTC.

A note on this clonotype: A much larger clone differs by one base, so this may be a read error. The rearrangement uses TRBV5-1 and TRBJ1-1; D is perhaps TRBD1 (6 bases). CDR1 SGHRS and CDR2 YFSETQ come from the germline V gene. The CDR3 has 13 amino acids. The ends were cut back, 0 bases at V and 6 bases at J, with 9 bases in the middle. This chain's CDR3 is CASSLEGTPEAFF. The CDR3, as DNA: TGCGCCAGCAGCTTGGAAGGGACACCTGAAGCTTTCTTT.

This CDR3 is CASSYSGQGIADTQYF. CDR3 coding DNA: TGTGCCAGCAGTTATTCCGGACAGGGGATCGCGGATACGCAGTATTTT. The chain combines TRBV6-5 with TRBJ2-3; TRBD1 matches at 9 bases. With V trimmed by 3 bases and J by 6 bases, 10 bases remained unmatched. Germline values: CDR1 MNHEY, CDR2 SVGAGI. The length of the CDR3 is 16 residues.

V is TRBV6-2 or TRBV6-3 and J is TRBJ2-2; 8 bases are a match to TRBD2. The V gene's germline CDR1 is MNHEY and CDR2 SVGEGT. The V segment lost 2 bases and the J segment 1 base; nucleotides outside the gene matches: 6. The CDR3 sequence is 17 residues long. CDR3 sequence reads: CASSYGGGNQNTGELFF. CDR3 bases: TGTGCCAGCAGTTACGGCGGGGGGAACCAGAACACCGGGGAGCTGTTTTTT.

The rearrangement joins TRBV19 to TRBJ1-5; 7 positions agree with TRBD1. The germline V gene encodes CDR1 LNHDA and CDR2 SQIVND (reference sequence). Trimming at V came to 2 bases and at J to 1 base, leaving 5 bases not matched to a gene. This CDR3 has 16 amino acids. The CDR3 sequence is CASSIRQGVSNQPQHF. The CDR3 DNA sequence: TGTGCCAGTAGTATAAGACAGGGAGTAAGCAATCAGCCCCAGCATTTT.

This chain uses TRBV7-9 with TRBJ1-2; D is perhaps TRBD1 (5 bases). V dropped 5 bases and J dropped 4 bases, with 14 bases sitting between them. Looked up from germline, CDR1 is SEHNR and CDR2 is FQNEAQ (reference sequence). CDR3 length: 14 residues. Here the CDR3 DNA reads TGTGCCAGCAGCCTACCCTGGGGGGGCTATGGCTACACCTTC. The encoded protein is CASSLPWGGYGYTF.

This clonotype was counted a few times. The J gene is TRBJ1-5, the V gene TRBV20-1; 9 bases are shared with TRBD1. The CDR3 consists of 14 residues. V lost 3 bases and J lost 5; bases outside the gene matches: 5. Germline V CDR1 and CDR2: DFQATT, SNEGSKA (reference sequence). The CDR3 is CSASRTGAHQPQHF. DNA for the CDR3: TGCAGTGCTAGCCGGACAGGGGCCCATCAGCCCCAGCATTTT.

CDR3 residues: CASSPPRGGAHGELFF. The CDR3 DNA follows: TGTGCCAGCAGCCCTCCTCGCGGGGGGGCCCACGGGGAGCTGTTTTTT. The chain combines TRBV7-2 with TRBJ2-2; 9 bases agree with TRBD2. V shed 5 bases, J shed 7 bases, and the junction held 11 bases outside the gene matches. The CDR3 totals 16 residues. Germline loops: CDR1 SGHTA, CDR2 FQGNSA.

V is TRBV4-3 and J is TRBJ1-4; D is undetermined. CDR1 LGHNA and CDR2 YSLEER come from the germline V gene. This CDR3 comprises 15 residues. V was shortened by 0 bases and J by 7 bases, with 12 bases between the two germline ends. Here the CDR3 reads CASSQDSQYTEKLFF. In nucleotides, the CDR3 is TGCGCCAGCAGCCAAGATTCCCAGTATACTGAAAAACTGTTTTTT.

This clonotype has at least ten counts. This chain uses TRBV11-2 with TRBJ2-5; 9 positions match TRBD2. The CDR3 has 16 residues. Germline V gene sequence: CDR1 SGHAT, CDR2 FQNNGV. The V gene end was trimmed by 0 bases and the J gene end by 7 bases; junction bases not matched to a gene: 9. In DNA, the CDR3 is TGTGCCAGCAGCTTAGATTTTAGCGGGGGAGGTTGGACCCAGTACTTC. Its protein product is CASSLDFSGGGWTQYF.

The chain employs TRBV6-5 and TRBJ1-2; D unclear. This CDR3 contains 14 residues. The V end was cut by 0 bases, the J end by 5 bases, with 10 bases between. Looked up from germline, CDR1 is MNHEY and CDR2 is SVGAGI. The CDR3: CASSYSSGRYGYTF. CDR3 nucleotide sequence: TGTGCCAGCAGTTACTCGTCAGGCCGATATGGCTACACCTTC.

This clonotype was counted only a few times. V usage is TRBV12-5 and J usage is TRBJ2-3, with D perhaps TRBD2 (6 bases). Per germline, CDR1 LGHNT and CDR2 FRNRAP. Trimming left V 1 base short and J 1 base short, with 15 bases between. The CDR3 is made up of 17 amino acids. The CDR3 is CASGLGLGVRRTDTQYF. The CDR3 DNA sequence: TGTGCTAGTGGTTTGGGACTAGGAGTACGCCGCACAGATACGCAGTATTTT.

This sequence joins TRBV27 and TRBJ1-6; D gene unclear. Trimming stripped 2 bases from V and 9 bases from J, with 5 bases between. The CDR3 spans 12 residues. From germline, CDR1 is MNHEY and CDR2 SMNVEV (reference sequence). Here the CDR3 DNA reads TGTGCCAGCAGTTTAGAGGGTTCACCCCTCCACTTT. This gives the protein CASSLEGSPLHF.